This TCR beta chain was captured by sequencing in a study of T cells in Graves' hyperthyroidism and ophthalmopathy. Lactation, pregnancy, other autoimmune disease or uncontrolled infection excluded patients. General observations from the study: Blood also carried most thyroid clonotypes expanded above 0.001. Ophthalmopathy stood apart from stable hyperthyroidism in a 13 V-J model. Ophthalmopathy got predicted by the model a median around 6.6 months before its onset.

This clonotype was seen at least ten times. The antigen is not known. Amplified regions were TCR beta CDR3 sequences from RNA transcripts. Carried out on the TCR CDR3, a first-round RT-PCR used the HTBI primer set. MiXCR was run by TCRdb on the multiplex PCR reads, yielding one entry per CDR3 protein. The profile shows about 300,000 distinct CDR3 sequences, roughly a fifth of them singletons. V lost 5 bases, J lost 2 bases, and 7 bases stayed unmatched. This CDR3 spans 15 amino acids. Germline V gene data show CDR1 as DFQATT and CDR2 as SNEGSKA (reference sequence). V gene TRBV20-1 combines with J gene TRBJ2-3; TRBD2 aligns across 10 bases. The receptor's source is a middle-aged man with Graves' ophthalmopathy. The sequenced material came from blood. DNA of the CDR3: TGCAGTGCTCCGCTAGCGGGGGACCTCACAGATACGCAGTATTTT. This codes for CSAPLAGDLTDTQYF.